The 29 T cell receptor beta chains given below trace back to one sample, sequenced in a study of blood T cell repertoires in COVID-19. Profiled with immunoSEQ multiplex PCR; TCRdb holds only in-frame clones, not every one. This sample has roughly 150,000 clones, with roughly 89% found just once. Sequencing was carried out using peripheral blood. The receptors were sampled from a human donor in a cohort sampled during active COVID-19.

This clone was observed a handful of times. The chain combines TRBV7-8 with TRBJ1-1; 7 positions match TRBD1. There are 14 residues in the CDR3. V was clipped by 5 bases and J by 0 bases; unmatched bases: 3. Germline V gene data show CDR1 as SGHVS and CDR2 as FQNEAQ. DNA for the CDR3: TGTGCCAGCAGCATGGGACAGCTGAACACTGAAGCTTTCTTT. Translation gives CASSMGQLNTEAFF.

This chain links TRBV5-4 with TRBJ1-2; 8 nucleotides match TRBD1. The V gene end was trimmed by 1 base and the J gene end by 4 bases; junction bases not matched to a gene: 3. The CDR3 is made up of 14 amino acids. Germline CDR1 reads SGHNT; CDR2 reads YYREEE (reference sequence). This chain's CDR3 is CASSLTGGGYGYTF. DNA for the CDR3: TGTGCCAGCAGCTTGACAGGGGGAGGCTATGGCTACACCTTC.

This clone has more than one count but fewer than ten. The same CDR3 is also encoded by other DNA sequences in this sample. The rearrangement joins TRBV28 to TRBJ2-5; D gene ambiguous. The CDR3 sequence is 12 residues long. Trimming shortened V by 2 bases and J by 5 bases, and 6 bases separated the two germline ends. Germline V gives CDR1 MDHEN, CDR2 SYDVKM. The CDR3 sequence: CASSLTRETQYF. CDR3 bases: TGTGCCAGCAGTTTAACCCGGGAGACCCAGTACTTC. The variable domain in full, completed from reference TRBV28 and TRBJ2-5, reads DVKVTQSSRYLVKRTGEKVFLECVQDMDHENMFWYRQDPGLGLRLIYFSYDVKMKEKGDIPEGYSVSREKKERFSLILESASTNQTSMYLCASSLTRETQYFGPGTRLLVL.

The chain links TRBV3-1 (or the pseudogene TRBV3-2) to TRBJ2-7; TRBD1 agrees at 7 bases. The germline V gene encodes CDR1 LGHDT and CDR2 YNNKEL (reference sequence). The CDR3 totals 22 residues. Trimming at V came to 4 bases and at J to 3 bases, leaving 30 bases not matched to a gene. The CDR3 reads CASSRKIISRQGSENGDYEQYF. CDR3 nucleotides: TGTGCCAGCAGCCGAAAGATAATATCTAGACAGGGCAGCGAGAATGGAGACTACGAGCAGTACTTC.

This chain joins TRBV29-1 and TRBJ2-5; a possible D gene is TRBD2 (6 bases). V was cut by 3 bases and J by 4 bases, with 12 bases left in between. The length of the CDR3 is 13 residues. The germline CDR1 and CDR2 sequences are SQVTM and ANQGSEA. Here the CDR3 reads CSVEGGIGETQYF. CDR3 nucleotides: TGCAGCGTTGAGGGCGGGATTGGAGAGACCCAGTACTTC.

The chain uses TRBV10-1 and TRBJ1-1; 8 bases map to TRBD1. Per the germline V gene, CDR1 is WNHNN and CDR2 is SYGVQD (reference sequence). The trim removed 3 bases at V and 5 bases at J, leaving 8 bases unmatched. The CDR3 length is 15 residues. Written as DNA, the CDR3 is TGCGCCAGCAGTGATTACCAGGGGGCGAAGACTGAAGCTTTCTTT. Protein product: CASSDYQGAKTEAFF.

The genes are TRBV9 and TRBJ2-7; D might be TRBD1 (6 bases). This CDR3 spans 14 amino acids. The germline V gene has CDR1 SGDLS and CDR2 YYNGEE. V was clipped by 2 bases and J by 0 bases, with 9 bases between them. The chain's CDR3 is CASSVGAGSYEQYF. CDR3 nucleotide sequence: TGTGCCAGCAGCGTGGGGGCAGGCTCCTACGAGCAGTACTTC.

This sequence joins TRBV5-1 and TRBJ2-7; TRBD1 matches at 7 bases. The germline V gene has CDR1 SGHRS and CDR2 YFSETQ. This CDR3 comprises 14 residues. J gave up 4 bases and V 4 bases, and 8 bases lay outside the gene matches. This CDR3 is CASSPGDRVYEQYF. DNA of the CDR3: TGCGCCAGCAGCCCAGGAGACAGGGTATACGAGCAGTACTTC.

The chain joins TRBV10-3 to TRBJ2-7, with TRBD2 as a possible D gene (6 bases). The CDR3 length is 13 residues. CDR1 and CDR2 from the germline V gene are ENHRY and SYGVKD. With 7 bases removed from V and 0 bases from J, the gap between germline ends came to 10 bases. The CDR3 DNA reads TGTGCCATCAAAGAGACTAGCTCCTACGAGCAGTACTTC. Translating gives CAIKETSSYEQYF.

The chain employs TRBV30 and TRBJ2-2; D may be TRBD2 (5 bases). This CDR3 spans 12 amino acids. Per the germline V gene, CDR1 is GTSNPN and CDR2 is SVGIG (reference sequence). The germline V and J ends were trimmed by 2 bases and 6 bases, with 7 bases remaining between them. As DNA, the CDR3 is TGTGCCTGGAGTTGGGGAGCCGGGGAGCTGTTTTTT. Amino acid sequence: CAWSWGAGELFF.

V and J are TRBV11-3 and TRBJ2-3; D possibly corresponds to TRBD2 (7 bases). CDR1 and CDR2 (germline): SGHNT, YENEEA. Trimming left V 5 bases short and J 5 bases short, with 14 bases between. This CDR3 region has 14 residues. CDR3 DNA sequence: TGTGCCAGCAGCCCGGGGGGCGCAGAAGATACGCAGTATTTT. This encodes CASSPGGAEDTQYF.

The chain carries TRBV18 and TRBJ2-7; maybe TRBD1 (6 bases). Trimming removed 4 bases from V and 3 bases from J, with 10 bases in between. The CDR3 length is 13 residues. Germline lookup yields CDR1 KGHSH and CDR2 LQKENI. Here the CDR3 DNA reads TGTGCCAGCTCACACAGGGACAACTACGAGCAGTACTTC. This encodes CASSHRDNYEQYF. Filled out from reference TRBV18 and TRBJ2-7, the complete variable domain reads NAGVMQNPRHLVRRRGQEARLRCSPMKGHSHVYWYRQLPEEGLKFMVYLQKENIIDESGMPKERFSAEFPKEGPSILRIQQVVRGDSAAYFCASSHRDNYEQYFGPGTRLTVT.

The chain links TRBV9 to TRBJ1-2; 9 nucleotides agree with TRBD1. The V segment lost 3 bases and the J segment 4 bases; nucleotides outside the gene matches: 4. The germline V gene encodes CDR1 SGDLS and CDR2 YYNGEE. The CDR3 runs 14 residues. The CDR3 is CASSAEDRGYGYTF. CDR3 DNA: TGTGCCAGCAGCGCTGAGGACAGGGGCTATGGCTACACCTTC.

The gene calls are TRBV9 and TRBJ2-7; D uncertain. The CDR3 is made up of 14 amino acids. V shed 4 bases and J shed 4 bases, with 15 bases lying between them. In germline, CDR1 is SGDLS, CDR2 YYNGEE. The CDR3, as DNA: TGTGCCAGCAGCCTTACCGACAACCCGTACGAGCAGTACTTC. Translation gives CASSLTDNPYEQYF.

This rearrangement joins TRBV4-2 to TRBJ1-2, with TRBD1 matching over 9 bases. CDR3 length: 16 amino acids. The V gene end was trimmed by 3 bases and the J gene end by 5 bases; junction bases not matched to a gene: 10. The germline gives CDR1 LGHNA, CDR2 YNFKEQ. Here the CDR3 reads CASSQGYRGRSYGYTF. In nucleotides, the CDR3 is TGTGCCAGCAGCCAGGGATACAGGGGGCGCAGTTATGGCTACACCTTC.

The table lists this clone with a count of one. This CDR3 reads CAWSVLAGRGDTQYF. CDR3 bases: TGTGCCTGGAGTGTACTAGCGGGAAGGGGAGATACGCAGTATTTT. The genes are TRBV30 and TRBJ2-3; 10 nucleotides line up with TRBD2. This CDR3 has 15 amino acids. The V gene's germline CDR1 is GTSNPN and CDR2 SVGIG (reference sequence). Germline trimming cut 0 bases from V and 5 bases from J; bases unmatched to any gene: 5.

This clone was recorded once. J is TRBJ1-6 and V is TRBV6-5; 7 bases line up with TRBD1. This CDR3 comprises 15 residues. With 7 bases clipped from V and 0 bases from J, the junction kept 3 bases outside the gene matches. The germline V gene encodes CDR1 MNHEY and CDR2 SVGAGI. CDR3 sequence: CASIQGSSYNSPLHF. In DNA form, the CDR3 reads TGTGCCAGCATACAGGGGAGCTCCTATAATTCACCCCTCCACTTT.

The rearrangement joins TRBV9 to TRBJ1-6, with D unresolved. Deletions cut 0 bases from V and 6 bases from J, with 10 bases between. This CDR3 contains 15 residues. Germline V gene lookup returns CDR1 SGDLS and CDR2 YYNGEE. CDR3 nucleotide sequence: TGTGCCAGCAGCGTAGCCCCCAGTCTTAATTCACCCCTCCACTTT. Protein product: CASSVAPSLNSPLHF.

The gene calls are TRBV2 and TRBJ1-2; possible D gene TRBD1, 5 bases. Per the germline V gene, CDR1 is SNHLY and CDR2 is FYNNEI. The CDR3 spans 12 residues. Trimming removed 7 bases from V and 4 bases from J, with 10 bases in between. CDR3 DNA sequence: TGTGCCAGCACTTTGGGGGGCTATGGCTACACCTTC. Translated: CASTLGGYGYTF.

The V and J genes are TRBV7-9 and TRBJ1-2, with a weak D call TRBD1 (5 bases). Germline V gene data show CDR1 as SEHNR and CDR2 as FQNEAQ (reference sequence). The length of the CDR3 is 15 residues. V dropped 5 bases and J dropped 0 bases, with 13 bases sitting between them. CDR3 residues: CASSAGREANYGYTF. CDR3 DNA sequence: TGTGCCAGCAGCGCAGGCAGGGAGGCTAACTATGGCTACACCTTC.

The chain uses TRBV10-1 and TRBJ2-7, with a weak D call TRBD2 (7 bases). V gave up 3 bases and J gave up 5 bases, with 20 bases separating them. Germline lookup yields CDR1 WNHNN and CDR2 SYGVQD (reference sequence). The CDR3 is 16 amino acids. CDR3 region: CASSDGGGLTGHEQYF. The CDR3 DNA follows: TGCGCCAGCAGTGATGGGGGGGGGTTGACAGGCCACGAGCAGTACTTC.

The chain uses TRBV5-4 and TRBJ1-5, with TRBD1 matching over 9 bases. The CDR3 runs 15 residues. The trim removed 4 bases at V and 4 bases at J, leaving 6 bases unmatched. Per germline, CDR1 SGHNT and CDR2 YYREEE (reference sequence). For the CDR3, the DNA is TGTGCCAGCAGCCCCGGGACAGGGTATAATCAGCCCCAGCATTTT. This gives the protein CASSPGTGYNQPQHF.

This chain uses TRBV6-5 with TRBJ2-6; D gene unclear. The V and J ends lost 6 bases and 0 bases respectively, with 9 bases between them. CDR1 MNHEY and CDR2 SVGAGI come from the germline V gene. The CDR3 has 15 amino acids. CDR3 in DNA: TGTGCCAGCAGCTCTGAGCTCTCTGGGGCCAACGTCCTGACTTTC. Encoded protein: CASSSELSGANVLTF.

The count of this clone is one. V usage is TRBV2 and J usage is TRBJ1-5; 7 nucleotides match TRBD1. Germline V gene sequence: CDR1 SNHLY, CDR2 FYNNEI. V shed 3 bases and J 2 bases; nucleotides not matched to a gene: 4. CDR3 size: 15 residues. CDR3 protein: CASSDSRGGNQPQHF. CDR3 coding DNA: TGTGCCAGCAGTGACTCCAGGGGGGGCAATCAGCCCCAGCATTTT.

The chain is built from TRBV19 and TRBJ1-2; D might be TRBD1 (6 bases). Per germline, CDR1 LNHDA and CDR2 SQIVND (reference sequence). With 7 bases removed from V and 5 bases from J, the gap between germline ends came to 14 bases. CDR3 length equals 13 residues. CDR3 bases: TGTGCCAGTACCCCTCAGGGGTGGTATGGCTACACCTTC. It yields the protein CASTPQGWYGYTF.

The CDR3 reads CATAGTSGVYEQYF. CDR3 coding DNA: TGTGCCACCGCGGGGACTAGCGGGGTCTACGAGCAGTACTTC. The chain is built from TRBV10-3 and TRBJ2-7; TRBD2 agrees at 13 bases. This CDR3 contains 14 residues. The germline CDR1 and CDR2 sequences are ENHRY and SYGVKD. V lost 10 bases to trimming and J lost 3 bases; unmatched junction nucleotides: 6.

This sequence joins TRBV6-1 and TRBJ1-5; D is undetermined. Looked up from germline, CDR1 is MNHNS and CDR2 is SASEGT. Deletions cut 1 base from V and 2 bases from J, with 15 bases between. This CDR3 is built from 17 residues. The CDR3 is CASSEVGLGRGNQPQHF. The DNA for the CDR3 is TGTGCCAGCAGTGAAGTTGGATTAGGCCGGGGCAATCAGCCCCAGCATTTT.

The CDR3 spells CAWSLAGASTDTQYF. The CDR3 nucleotides read TGTGCCTGGAGCTTAGCGGGAGCTAGCACAGATACGCAGTATTTT. The V call is TRBV30, the J call TRBJ2-3; 9 bases agree with TRBD2. V gave up 3 bases and J gave up 0 bases; unmatched junction bases: 4. The V gene's germline CDR1 is GTSNPN and CDR2 SVGIG (reference sequence). The CDR3 runs 15 residues.

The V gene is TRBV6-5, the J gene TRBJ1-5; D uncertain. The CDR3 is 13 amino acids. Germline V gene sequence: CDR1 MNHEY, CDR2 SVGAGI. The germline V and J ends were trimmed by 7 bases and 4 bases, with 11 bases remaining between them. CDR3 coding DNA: TGTGCCAGCAATCTCGGTTATAATCAGCCCCAGCATTTT. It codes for CASNLGYNQPQHF.